In this sample, the clone carrying this T cell receptor beta chain turned up a few times. Alongside a J-beta primer mix, a sample-barcoded 5' primer served in a second PCR lasting roughly 7 to 12 cycles. Using its own MiXCR run on the 5' RACE reads, TCRdb lists one record per CDR3 protein. The sample lists roughly 1,100,000 distinct CDR3 sequences, roughly 24% occurring once. From germline, CDR1 is SQVTM and CDR2 ANQGSEA. CDR3 length: 13 residues. The data stem from a study of blood T cells in healthy people across ages. These sequences were also reported in another study, on T cells of mothers and their children.

The TCR was taken from a girl aged 2-10 years in good health. The sample taken for sequencing was blood. V is TRBV29-1 and J is TRBJ2-5; 8 bases agree with TRBD2. The J call may be faulty, since TRBJ2-7 better matches the DNA end. As DNA, the CDR3 is TGCAGCACGGGAGGGGGAGACTCCTACGAGCAGTACTTC. Its translation: CSTGGGDSYEQYF.